The entry below gives a single T cell receptor beta chain sequence along with its context. Antigen unknown. V was trimmed by 1 base and J by 6 bases, leaving 13 bases between them. The CDR3 is 14 residues long. Germline V CDR1 and CDR2: MNHEY, SVGAGI. These data originate in a study of shared clonotypes between healthy human individuals. Looking at the study overall: Per donor, three plates held CD4 naive cells, three held CD4 memory, two held CD8 naive and one held CD8 memory. General study results and limits: Researchers sampled only blood; tissue repertoires likely differ.

Authors' data handling: With immunoSEQ giving junction-only sequences and no quality scores, filtering differed. TCRdb's copy holds only in-frame clones and misses some; the assay was immunoSEQ multiplex PCR. D and trimming come from the DNA, and the V and J calls and clone size come from that table. Counted here are over a million clones, approximately 98.5% occurring once; the ten biggest clones make up under 0.45%. This TCR was recovered from a man aged 25 to 40 in good health. Sequenced input: naive CD4+ T cells sorted from blood. Subset indicated: CD45RA+ positively selected. This chain uses TRBV6-5 with TRBJ2-7; D is possibly TRBD2 (5 bases). The CDR3 nucleotides read TGTGCCAGCAGTTACTTGGACGGCGGGTCCGAGCAGTACTTC. Translating it yields CASSYLDGGSEQYF.